A selection of T cell receptor beta chains follows, all from one sample in a study of T cell changes during pregnancy in multiple sclerosis. Measured with immunoSEQ multiplex PCR; TCRdb has only the in-frame clones, and not every one. The repertoire holds under 35,000 clones, with approximately 89% as singletons. The source was CD8+ T cells from peripheral blood mononuclear cells, collected in the second trimester of pregnancy. These receptors all come from a female donor with multiple sclerosis, enrolled in a pregnancy study. CDR3s include the opening cysteine and the closing phenylalanine or tryptophan. Each record gives: V gene, CDR3 protein.

TRBV7-8 CATTDRATGELFF
TRBV5-5 CASSLWPGQTDTQYF
TRBV9 CASSADWNTEAFF
TRBV27 CASSSGTSGRTEQFF
TRBV14 CASSQDITGGEQYF
TRBV7-2 CASSLGGVQPTDTQYF
TRBV4-1 CASRARLAGTYNEQFF
TRBV27 CASSLSTSGRETQYF
TRBV5-6 CASSLYSQARQNTGELFF
TRBV7-9 CASSLAAAGPDTQYF
TRBV23-1 CVPGHCTDTQYF
TRBV5-6 CASSRTGESTDTQYF
TRBV5-1 CASSLVADSYEQYF
TRBV27 CASGKQDDLEEQYF
TRBV27 CASGLADYNEQFF
TRBV27 CASSLSPIKELFF
TRBV5-6 CASSLTVSDSGNTIYF
TRBV30 CAWRDGAGGGYTF
TRBV28 CASSHLDRMNEKLFF
TRBV4-2 CASSQLTSGKTASTYEQYF
TRBV27 CASRSRLAGYEQYF
TRBV15 CATSSTRGHDKNIQYF
TRBV4-2 CASSQLAGEYNEQFF
TRBV9 CASSIRGLVIDTQYF
TRBV12-5 CASGLDRTAEQFF